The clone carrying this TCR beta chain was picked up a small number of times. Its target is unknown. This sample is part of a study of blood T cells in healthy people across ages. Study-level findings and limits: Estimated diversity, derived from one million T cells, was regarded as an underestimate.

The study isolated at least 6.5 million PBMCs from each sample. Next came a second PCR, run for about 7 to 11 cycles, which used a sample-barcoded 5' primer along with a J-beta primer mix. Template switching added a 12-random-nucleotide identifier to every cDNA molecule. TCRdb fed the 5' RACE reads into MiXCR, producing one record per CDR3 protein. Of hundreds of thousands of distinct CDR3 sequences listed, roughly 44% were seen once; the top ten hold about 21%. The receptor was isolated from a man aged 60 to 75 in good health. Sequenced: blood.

The CDR3 DNA sequence: TGTGCCAGCAAGACAGGGTCGGGAGAGACCCAGTACTTC. This codes for CASKTGSGETQYF. The chain has TRBV7-6 and TRBJ2-5, with TRBD1 identical over 7 bases. There are 13 residues in the CDR3. Per the germline V gene, CDR1 is SGHVS and CDR2 is FNYEAQ. With 7 bases clipped from V and 4 bases from J, the junction kept 6 bases outside the gene matches. The entire variable domain, with the rest obtained from reference TRBV7-6 and TRBJ2-5, is as follows: GAGVSQSPRYKVTKRGQDVALRCDPISGHVSLYWYRQALGQGPEFLTYFNYEAQQDKSGLPNDRFSAERPEGSISTLTIQRTEQRDSAMYRCASKTGSGETQYFGPGTRLLVL.